This T cell receptor beta chain comes out of a study of beta chain features in type 1 diabetes. A note on this clone: The antigen is not known.

Study-level findings and limits: Within the patient group, naive, central memory and Treg TCRB repertoires appeared more similar to each other than within healthy donors. VDJ junctions from patients with type 1 diabetes contained fewer insertions and more deletions. In every one of the four CD4+ subsets, TCRB CDR3s were moderately but significantly shorter in Type 1 diabetes patients.

All of the isolated RNA was reverse transcribed, so expressed TCRB transcripts were sequenced. Profiling relied on immunoSEQ multiplex PCR, and the TCRdb table lists in-frame clones only, not all of them. Here the sample spans 150,000 to 190,000 clones, around 10% being singletons. Via the markers CD45RO/CCR7/CD25/CD127/CD95/CD27, stem cell-like memory, regulatory, central memory and naive CD4+ cells were sorted. Purities over 95% were achieved in all sorted populations. There are 14 residues in the CDR3. V gave up 6 bases and J gave up 8 bases, with 16 bases separating them. CDR1 and CDR2 from the germline V gene are MDHEN and SYDVKM.

This receptor was obtained from a man aged 30-40 years with type 1 diabetes. The sequenced sample was central memory CD4+ T cells from blood. V gene TRBV28 combines with J gene TRBJ2-2, with a possible D match to TRBD1 (6 bases). The CDR3 DNA reads as TGTGCCAGCAGGTGGACAGCGGCCCGTGGGGAGCTGTTTTTT. Translated: CASRWTAARGELFF.